These T cell receptor beta chains were read from a single sample in a study of cytomegalovirus exposure and HLA in healthy donors. Measured with immunoSEQ multiplex PCR; TCRdb has only the in-frame clones, and not every one. The table records under 200,000 clones, 85% to 90% of them present only once. The material sequenced was PBMCs. The receptors were sampled from a woman in her 30s in good health and CMV-seronegative. Both conserved end residues are part of each CDR3.

TRBV4-1 | CASSQEGGQNTEAFF
TRBV5-4 | CASSVGGLNTEAFF
TRBV19 | CASSPGTGGVGYEQYF
TRBV2 | CASRGPTGGQSPLHF
TRBV6-5 | CASSGDVSYEQYF
TRBV7-2 | CASSLSHQPYEQYF
TRBV4-2 | CASSQDPSGTGADQPQHF
TRBV5-4 | CASSLEPGKDQPQHF
TRBV25-1 | CASSMGQGIQETQYF
TRBV5-1 | CASSFQLGQEAFF
TRBV27 | CASSPISGSGTDTQYF
TRBV4-2 | CASSQGTGPDSPQYF
TRBV6-4 | CASRARQVETQYF
TRBV27 | CASSSRSGTGHQETQYF
TRBV6-6 | CASRSRQYYTDTQYF
TRBV5-1 | CASSPGRGFYGYTF
TRBV11-2 | CASRGSGEETQYF
TRBV10-3 | CAIRNLSGEKLFF
TRBV20-1 | CSAILQNEQFF
TRBV29-1 | CSVEGQGASNEQFF
TRBV19 | CASAMGPQQSPLHF
TRBV6-1 | CASSGPDRVGPQHF
TRBV2 | CASKGEMNTEAFF
TRBV29-1 | CSVQQGADSPLHF
TRBV4-3 | CASSQDRQGVGELFF
TRBV7-3 | CASSLYRGAGYEQYF
TRBV5-4 | CANRGFGANVLTF
TRBV4-3 | CASSQNGGGNKFNGYTF
TRBV30 | CAWTRSGDTQYF
TRBV9 | CASSITGTTNEKLFF
TRBV15 | CATSRDGPLRGPPGEAFF
TRBV28 | CASSLFKGNQPQHF
TRBV11-2 | CASSPQRTANSGANVLTF
TRBV7-6 | CASSLTGANEKLFF
TRBV4-1 | CASSQSGTANEKLFF
TRBV9 | CASSETSGSSYEQYF
TRBV4-3 | CASSQEGSLPGGYTF
TRBV4-2 | CASSQVPQVSNQPQHF
TRBV25-1 | CASSAEREVDEQYF
TRBV27 | CASSFSTGEQFF
TRBV11-1 | CASSLRGSGKHF
TRBV27 | CASSQRTRLSHNEQFF
TRBV5-1 | CASTLDARPNEQFF
TRBV4-3 | CASSQEDRDDGELFF
TRBV10-1 | CAVPEGRPQGTNEKLFF
TRBV5-3 | CARSTDSNQPQHF